This T cell receptor beta chain originates from a study of OX40 agonist ivuxolimab in advanced cancers. Background on the study: Prior therapy, whether anti-PD-1, anti-PD-L1 or anti-CTLA-4, was allowed, and approximately 40% had some. Findings and caveats of the study: In general, CD8+ T cells held more expanded clones than CD4+ did, on average. Expanded peripheral T-cell antigen specificity went undetermined.

Only in-frame clones appear in the TCRdb table, and some are missing; sequencing was by immunoSEQ multiplex PCR. This repertoire shows 100,000 or so clones, approximately 84% found once; its top ten account for less than 6%. The V gene lost 3 bases and the J gene lost 0 bases, with 13 bases spanning the gap. The CDR3 spans 16 residues. Germline CDR1 reads LNHDA; CDR2 reads SQIVND (reference sequence). As to this clone: What it binds is not known.

The chain carries TRBV19 and TRBJ2-3; either TRBD1 or TRBD2 may supply D (5 bases each). The clonotype comes from an adult with an advanced solid tumor such as melanoma, head and neck, liver or kidney cancer. The source material was CD4+ or CD8+ T cells sorted from blood, sampled in a trial of the OX40 agonist ivuxolimab. CDR3 protein: CASSIGRGESTDTQYF. Here the CDR3 DNA reads TGTGCCAGTAGTATTGGGAGAGGGGAGAGCACAGATACGCAGTATTTT. Drawing the rest from reference TRBV19 and TRBJ2-3, the complete variable domain is DGGITQSPKYLFRKEGQNVTLSCEQNLNHDAMYWYRQDPGQGLRLIYYSQIVNDFQKGDIAEGYSVSREKKESFPLTVTSAQKNPTAFYLCASSIGRGESTDTQYFGPGTRLTVL.